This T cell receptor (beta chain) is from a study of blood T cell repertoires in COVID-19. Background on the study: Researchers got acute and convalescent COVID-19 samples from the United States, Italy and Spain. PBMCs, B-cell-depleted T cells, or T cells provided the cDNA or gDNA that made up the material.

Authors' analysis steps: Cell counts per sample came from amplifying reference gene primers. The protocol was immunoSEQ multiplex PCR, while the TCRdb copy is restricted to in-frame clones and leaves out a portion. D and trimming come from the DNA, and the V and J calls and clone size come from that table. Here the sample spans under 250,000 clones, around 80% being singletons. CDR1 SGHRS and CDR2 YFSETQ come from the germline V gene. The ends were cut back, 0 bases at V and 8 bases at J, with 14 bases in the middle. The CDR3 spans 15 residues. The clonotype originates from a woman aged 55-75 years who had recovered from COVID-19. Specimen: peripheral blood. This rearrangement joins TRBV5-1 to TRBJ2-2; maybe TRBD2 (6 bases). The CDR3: CASSLDWRRAGELFF. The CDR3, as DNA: TGCGCCAGCAGCTTGGATTGGCGGAGGGCGGGGGAGCTGTTTTTT.